This T cell receptor beta chain was recovered during a study of T cells in Graves' hyperthyroidism and ophthalmopathy. The CDR3 runs to 16 residues. Looked up from germline, CDR1 is LNHDA and CDR2 is SQIVND (reference sequence). Trimming removed 2 bases from V and 5 bases from J; junction bases left unmatched: 8. Amplification of TCR beta CDR3 regions used RNA as the template. When the TCR CDR3 underwent first-round RT-PCR, the HTBI primer set was used. MiXCR, run by TCRdb on the multiplex PCR reads, gives a single entry per CDR3 protein. The sample contains around 350,000 distinct CDR3 sequences, approximately 18% of which appear only once. PBMCs stemmed from about 9.7 ml fresh peripheral blood. This clonotype was seen at least ten times.

The source is a woman aged 25 to 39 with Graves' hyperthyroidism that later progressed to Graves' ophthalmopathy. Material for sequencing was blood. The chain uses TRBV19 and TRBJ1-1; 10 bases align to TRBD1. The CDR3 here is CASSILRDRGYTEAFF. DNA for the CDR3: TGTGCCAGTAGTATATTACGGGACAGGGGATATACTGAAGCTTTCTTT.